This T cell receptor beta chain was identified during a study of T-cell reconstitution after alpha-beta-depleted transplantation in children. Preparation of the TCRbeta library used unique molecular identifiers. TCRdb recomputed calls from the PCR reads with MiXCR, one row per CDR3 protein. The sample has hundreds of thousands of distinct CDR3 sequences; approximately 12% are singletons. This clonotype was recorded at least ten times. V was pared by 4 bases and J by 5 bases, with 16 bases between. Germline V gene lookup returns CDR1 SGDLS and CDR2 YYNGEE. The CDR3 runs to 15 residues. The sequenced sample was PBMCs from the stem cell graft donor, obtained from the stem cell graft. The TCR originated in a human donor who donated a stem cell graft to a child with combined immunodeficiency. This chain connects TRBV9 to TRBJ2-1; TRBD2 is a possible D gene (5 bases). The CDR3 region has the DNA TGTGCCAGCAGCCCTTTGCGGGCCTCAAACAATGAGCAGTTCTTC. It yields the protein CASSPLRASNNEQFF.